Listed below are T cell receptor beta chains from one sample, sequenced in a study of cytomegalovirus exposure and HLA in healthy donors. Sequencing used immunoSEQ multiplex PCR; TCRdb keeps in-frame clones, though not all of them. Of approximately 130,000 clones listed, 60% to 80% are singletons. Sequencing was performed on PBMCs. The receptor set was obtained from a man in his fifties in good health and CMV-seronegative. CDR3s include the opening cysteine and the closing phenylalanine or tryptophan. The order of the fields is V gene, J gene, CDR3 protein.

v_call: TRBV6-1; j_call: TRBJ2-2; cdr3_aa: CASSEFGTGGTGELFF
v_call: TRBV14; j_call: TRBJ2-5; cdr3_aa: CASSPGQGQTQYF
v_call: TRBV6-1; j_call: TRBJ2-7; cdr3_aa: CASSESGGSVYEQYF
v_call: TRBV11-2; j_call: TRBJ2-7; cdr3_aa: CASSFWQGINEQYF
v_call: TRBV7-2; j_call: TRBJ2-1; cdr3_aa: CASSFSSGGFNEQFF
v_call: TRBV2; j_call: TRBJ2-3; cdr3_aa: CASCPVGVVDTQYF
v_call: TRBV6-1; j_call: TRBJ2-2; cdr3_aa: CASSDLSGTGELFF
v_call: TRBV5-5; j_call: TRBJ1-4; cdr3_aa: CASSLERTGGADEKLFF
v_call: TRBV6-5; j_call: TRBJ2-7; cdr3_aa: CASSGDRGGLYF
v_call: TRBV6-5; j_call: TRBJ2-7; cdr3_aa: CASSFRDRGYEQYF
v_call: TRBV5-1; j_call: TRBJ2-2; cdr3_aa: CASSLRLQGSGELFF